The 7 T cell receptor beta chains listed next were all sequenced from one sample in a study of blood T cell repertoires in COVID-19. TCRdb's table, derived via immunoSEQ multiplex PCR, lists solely in-frame clones and lacks some. The sample includes 250,000 to 400,000 clones, more than 70% of them seen just once. Sequences were obtained from peripheral blood. The receptors shown here come from a woman in her 30s with COVID-19, enrolled during active disease.

V gene TRBV29-1 combines with J gene TRBJ1-2, with a weak D call TRBD1 (5 bases). Germline CDR1 reads SQVTM; CDR2 reads ANQGSEA. Trimming left V 0 bases short and J 6 bases short, with 14 bases between. This CDR3 contains 14 residues. The CDR3 nucleotides read TGCAGCGTTGAAGAGTTCGACAGCATAAATGGCTACACCTTC. Translation gives CSVEEFDSINGYTF.

This clone was recorded once. Other DNA variants within this sample encode the same CDR3. V and J are TRBV7-2 and TRBJ1-1, with D perhaps matching TRBD1 (6 bases). The germline CDR1 and CDR2 sequences are SGHTA and FQGNSA. The CDR3 sequence is 14 residues long. V lost 5 bases and J lost 1, with 11 bases in between. For the CDR3, the DNA is TGTGCCAGCAGCGTACAGGGAGCGAACACTGAAGCTTTCTTT. Its translation: CASSVQGANTEAFF. The whole variable domain, remainder taken from reference TRBV7-2 and TRBJ1-1, is GAGVSQSPSNKVTEKGKDVELRCDPISGHTALYWYRQSLGQGLEFLIYFQGNSAPDKSGLPSDRFSAERTGGSVSTLTIQRTQQEDSAVYLCASSVQGANTEAFFGQGTRLTVV.

The V gene is TRBV11-3, the J gene TRBJ2-1; possibly TRBD1 for D (5 bases). V dropped 2 bases and J dropped 8 bases, with 16 bases sitting between them. Germline lookup yields CDR1 SGHNT and CDR2 YENEEA. The CDR3 has 15 residues. CDR3 protein: CASSLRQGSFHEQFF. DNA for the CDR3: TGTGCCAGCAGCTTAAGGCAGGGATCTTTCCATGAGCAGTTCTTC.

This sequence joins TRBV5-1 and TRBJ1-1, with D possibly matching TRBD1 (6 bases). The V end was cut by 6 bases, the J end by 8 bases, with 17 bases between. From germline, CDR1 is SGHRS and CDR2 YFSETQ. The CDR3 contains 13 residues. The CDR3 region has the DNA TGCGCCAGCAACCCGAGTTCCGGACAGGAAGCTTTCTTT. Protein product: CASNPSSGQEAFF.

V and J are TRBV2 and TRBJ2-7; 10 bases map to TRBD2. CDR3 size: 19 residues. V dropped 6 bases and J dropped 0; count of bases not matched to a gene: 17. Germline V gene sequence: CDR1 SNHLY, CDR2 FYNNEI. The CDR3, as DNA: TGTGCCAGCAGAGCCTCCACTAGCGGGGTTCGAGAAAGCTCCTACGAGCAGTACGTC. This translates into CASRASTSGVRESSYEQYV.

The chain carries TRBV4-2 and TRBJ1-6; 7 bases line up with TRBD1. Trimming took 3 bases from V and 5 from J; bases not matched to a gene: 4. This CDR3 region has 15 residues. Per germline, CDR1 LGHNA and CDR2 YNFKEQ. The DNA of the CDR3 is TGTGCCAGCAGCCAGCCTGACAGGGATAATTCACCCCTCCACTTT. Its protein product is CASSQPDRDNSPLHF.

In regard to this clone: Other DNA sequences from this sample encode an identical CDR3 as well. CDR3: CATSRGANTEAFF. DNA for the CDR3: TGTGCCACCAGCAGGGGGGCTAACACTGAAGCTTTCTTT. This rearrangement joins TRBV15 to TRBJ1-1; possibly TRBD1 for D (6 bases). This CDR3 is built from 13 residues. Germline CDR1 reads LNHNV; CDR2 reads YYDKDF (reference sequence). Between the trimmed V and J ends, which lost 3 bases and 2 bases, there was a span of 7 bases.